This TCR beta chain appears in the sequencing data of a study of blood T cell repertoires in COVID-19. Study as a whole: The United States, Italy and Spain supplied acute and convalescent COVID-19 samples.

The authors' processing: Amplification of reference gene primers was used by the study to estimate nucleated cell counts. Clones were sequenced by immunoSEQ multiplex PCR, and TCRdb holds only the in-frame ones, with some missing. Clone size and V and J calls were adopted from that table, with D and trimming inferred from the DNA. The sample lists roughly 26,000 clones, about 90% occurring once. This CDR3 has 14 residues. V shed 4 bases and J 10 bases; nucleotides not matched to a gene: 6. Looked up from germline, CDR1 is MNHEY and CDR2 is SVGAGI. This rearrangement joins TRBV6-5 to TRBJ2-1; 11 bases are shared with TRBD2. The sequence was obtained from a man aged 65 to 79 with acute or convalescent COVID-19. Sequenced material: peripheral blood. The CDR3 loop is CASSFSGRAPEQFF. The CDR3 coding sequence is TGTGCCAGCAGTTTTAGCGGGAGGGCCCCGGAGCAGTTCTTC.